Listed here is a single TCR beta chain. Its antigen is currently unknown. This CDR3 has 13 residues. The V end lost 3 bases, the J end lost 2 bases, and 5 bases lay between the germline ends. The germline V gene has CDR1 SEHNR and CDR2 FQNEAQ (reference sequence). The data were produced by immunoSEQ multiplex PCR, yet TCRdb's version contains in-frame clones alone and is incomplete. The repertoire consists of some 74,000 clones, with around 81% occurring once and the leading ten covering 1.2%. The data derive from a study of vaccination effects on CD4 cells after COVID-19. Study-level results: The vaccine-induced clones of healthy vaccinees included only 1 of 255 that cross-reacted with common cold coronaviruses. Small numbers of convalescent patients limited the study. It also lacked early post-infection timepoints. Substantial clonal contraction characterized both infection- and vaccine-induced clones late after vaccination.

Antigen-specific CD4+ T cells expanded by the ViraFEST assay with viral peptide pools were then sequenced. Cells that had been cultured for roughly eleven days were the source of isolated CD4+ T cells. Everyone in the study got two shots of either the BNT162b2 or mRNA-1273 vaccine. Sequencing used CD4+ T cells from PBMCs cultured with HCoV-229E spike peptides, obtained after COVID-19 vaccination. This clonotype originated in a human donor who received a COVID-19 vaccine. The chain employs TRBV7-9 and TRBJ1-5; a weak D match, TRBD1 (5 bases). CDR3: CASSFRGNQPQHF. The CDR3 DNA is TGTGCCAGCAGCTTCAGGGGCAATCAGCCCCAGCATTTT.